This note documents a single TCR beta chain sequence. Its target is unknown. When sampled, the donors appeared nominally healthy, though they likely had unrecorded immune exposures. Amplification used 60 Vbeta primers and 13 Jbeta primers. The repertoire was sequenced with immunoSEQ multiplex PCR; TCRdb's copy has only in-frame clones and lacks some. The repertoire holds about 180,000 clones, with approximately 80% as singletons. The CDR3 loop spans 16 amino acids. Looked up from germline, CDR1 is KGHSH and CDR2 is LQKENI. Trimming pared 6 bases from V and 5 bases from J, leaving 22 bases between. This sample stems from a study of cytomegalovirus exposure and HLA in healthy donors. Findings and caveats of the study: A further, later analysis showed that HLA-associated TCR beta chains (compared with equally common others) were more clonally expanded. There were some V segments, including TRBV6-2 and TRBV6-3, excluded as indistinguishable.

Sequenced input: PBMCs. The sequence was collected from a woman in her 30s in good health and CMV-seronegative. The gene calls are TRBV18 and TRBJ1-2; D perhaps matches TRBD1 (6 bases). CDR3 sequence reads: CASSGADARYPYGYTF. CDR3 nucleotides: TGTGCCAGCTCGGGGGCCGACGCCAGGTACCCTTATGGCTACACCTTC. Combining the CDR3 with reference TRBV18 and TRBJ1-2 gives the whole variable domain NAGVMQNPRHLVRRRGQEARLRCSPMKGHSHVYWYRQLPEEGLKFMVYLQKENIIDESGMPKERFSAEFPKEGPSILRIQQVVRGDSAAYFCASSGADARYPYGYTFGSGTRLTVV.